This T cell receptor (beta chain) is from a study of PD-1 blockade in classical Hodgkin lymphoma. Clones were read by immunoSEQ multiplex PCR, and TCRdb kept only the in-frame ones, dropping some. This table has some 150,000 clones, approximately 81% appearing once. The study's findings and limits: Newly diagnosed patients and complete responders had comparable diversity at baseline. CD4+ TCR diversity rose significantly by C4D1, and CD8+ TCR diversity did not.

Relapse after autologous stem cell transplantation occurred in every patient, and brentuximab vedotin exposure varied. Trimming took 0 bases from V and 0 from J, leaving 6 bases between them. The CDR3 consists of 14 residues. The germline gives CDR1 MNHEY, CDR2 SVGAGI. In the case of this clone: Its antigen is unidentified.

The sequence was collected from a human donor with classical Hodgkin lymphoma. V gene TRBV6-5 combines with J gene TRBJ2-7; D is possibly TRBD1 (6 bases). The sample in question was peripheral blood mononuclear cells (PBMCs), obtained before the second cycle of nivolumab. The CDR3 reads CASSYSDSSYEQYF. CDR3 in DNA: TGTGCCAGCAGTTACTCGGACAGCTCCTACGAGCAGTACTTC.